This T cell receptor beta chain emerged from a study of cytomegalovirus exposure and HLA in healthy donors. Note on this clone: Its antigen is undetermined.

The V segment lost 7 bases and the J segment 6 bases; nucleotides outside the gene matches: 12. The CDR3 has 16 residues. The germline CDR1 and CDR2 sequences are LNHDA and SQIVND (reference sequence). 13 Jbeta primers and 60 Vbeta primers were used for the PCR. Produced via immunoSEQ multiplex PCR; TCRdb's table is partial and in-frame only. The sample contains more than 85,000 clones, nearly 70% of which appear only once. Study results and limitations: Analyses of presence and absence presupposed an approximately uniform sequencing depth across donors. It was in a later analysis that TCR association rates were seen to vary by HLA locus, highest for DRB1 and lowest for HLA-C.

This chain uses TRBV19 with TRBJ1-5; TRBD1 matches 10 bases. This TCR was sampled from a woman in her seventies in good health and CMV-seropositive. The sequencing input was PBMCs. CDR3 residues: CASTGTGTGATQPQHF. CDR3 DNA sequence: TGTGCCAGTACCGGGACCGGGACAGGGGCCACTCAGCCCCAGCATTTT.